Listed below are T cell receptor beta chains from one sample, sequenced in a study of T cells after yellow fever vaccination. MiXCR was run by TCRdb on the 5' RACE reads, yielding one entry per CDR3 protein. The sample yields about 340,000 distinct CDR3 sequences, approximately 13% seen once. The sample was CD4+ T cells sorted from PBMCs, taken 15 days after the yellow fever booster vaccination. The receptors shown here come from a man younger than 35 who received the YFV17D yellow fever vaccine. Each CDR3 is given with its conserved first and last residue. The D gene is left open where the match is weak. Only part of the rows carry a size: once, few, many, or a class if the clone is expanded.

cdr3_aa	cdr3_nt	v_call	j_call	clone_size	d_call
CASSPGTTPFGDTQYF	TGTGCCAGCAGCCCCGGGACTACCCCCTTCGGAGATACGCAGTATTTT	TRBV7-3	TRBJ2-3	few	TRBD2
CASSHPTSPETQYF	TGTGCCAGCAGTCACCCGACTAGCCCGGAGACCCAGTACTTC	TRBV12-3/TRBV12-4	TRBJ2-5	few	TRBD2
CASSLTGNSDTQYF	TGCGCCAGCAGCTTGACAGGGAACTCAGATACGCAGTATTTT	TRBV5-1	TRBJ2-3	.	.
CASRVAGELFF	TGTGCCAGCAGGGTAGCCGGGGAGCTGTTTTTT	TRBV12-3/TRBV12-4	TRBJ2-2	few	.
CSARVSAGAEQFF	TGCAGTGCAAGAGTCTCGGCAGGAGCTGAGCAGTTCTTC	TRBV20-1	TRBJ2-1	many	.
CASSASAGGTEAFF	TGCGCCAGCAGTGCGTCAGCCGGTGGCACTGAAGCTTTCTTT	TRBV10-1	TRBJ1-1	.	.
CATSDPPSGGSETQYF	TGTGCCACCAGTGATCCTCCTAGCGGGGGGTCAGAGACCCAGTACTTC	TRBV24-1	TRBJ2-5	few	TRBD2
CASRTRTQGSYEQYF	TGTGCCAGCAGGACCCGGACTCAGGGGTCCTACGAGCAGTACTTC	TRBV27	TRBJ2-7	few	.
CAGHRDGNTEAFF	TGTGCCGGACACCGGGACGGGAACACTGAAGCTTTCTTT	TRBV6-2/TRBV6-3	TRBJ1-1	many	.
CASERINNEQFF	TGTGCCAGCGAGAGAATAAACAATGAGCAGTTCTTC	TRBV6-6	TRBJ2-1	few	.
CASSPRASASYEQYF	TGTGCCAGCAGCCCTCGGGCCTCGGCGTCCTACGAGCAGTACTTC	TRBV7-3	TRBJ2-7	few	.
CASSFLASGYTF	TGTGCCAGCAGTTTCCTGGCGAGTGGCTACACCTTC	TRBV7-2	TRBJ1-2	.	.
CASSLMEGASTDTQYF	TGCGCCAGCAGCTTGATGGAGGGGGCCAGCACAGATACGCAGTATTTT	TRBV5-1	TRBJ2-3	many	.
CAWSNGAGAETQYF	TGTGCCTGGAGCAACGGGGCAGGCGCAGAGACCCAGTACTTC	TRBV30	TRBJ2-5	.	.
CASRVRDRAYNEQFF	TGTGCCAGCAGGGTCCGGGACAGGGCATACAATGAGCAGTTCTTC	TRBV28	TRBJ2-1	few	TRBD1
CASSPWTATNYGYTF	TGTGCCAGCAGCCCCTGGACAGCTACTAACTATGGCTACACCTTC	TRBV7-9	TRBJ1-2	many	.
CASSQDSSGGYETQYF	TGCGCCAGCAGCCAAGATTCTAGCGGGGGGTATGAGACCCAGTACTTC	TRBV4-1	TRBJ2-5	.	TRBD2
CASSSLTGNQETQYF	TGTGCCAGCAGTTCACTAACAGGGAACCAAGAGACCCAGTACTTC	TRBV28	TRBJ2-5	few	.
CASSLPGIEGSYGYTF	TGTGCCAGCAGCTTGCCAGGGATTGAAGGGAGCTATGGCTACACCTTC	TRBV5-4	TRBJ1-2	.	.
CASSLGQTGFSYEQYF	TGTGCCAGCAGCTTAGGTCAGACAGGATTCTCCTACGAGCAGTACTTC	TRBV11-2	TRBJ2-7	many	.
CASSFGSSNYGYTF	TGCGCCAGCAGCTTCGGCAGCTCTAACTATGGCTACACCTTC	TRBV5-1	TRBJ1-2	few	.
CASSLRQENYEQYF	TGTGCCAGCAGCTTACGACAGGAGAACTACGAGCAGTACTTC	TRBV7-2	TRBJ2-7	few	.
CATSGGGPRDIQYF	TGTGCCACCAGTGGCGGGGGACCTAGGGACATTCAGTACTTC	TRBV24-1	TRBJ2-4	.	TRBD2
CASSFAAEGALAFF	TGTGCCAGCAGCTTCGCCGCGGAGGGGGCTCTGGCTTTCTTT	TRBV7-2	TRBJ1-1	.	TRBD1
CASSQEGRGKDEQFF	TGCGCCAGCAGCCAAGAAGGCAGGGGAAAGGATGAGCAGTTCTTC	TRBV4-3	TRBJ2-1	.	.
CASSFGGRPEETQYF	TGTGCCAGCAGCTTCGGTGGGCGGCCGGAAGAGACCCAGTACTTC	TRBV11-3	TRBJ2-5	few	.
CASSSRQGFEKLFF	TGTGCCAGCAGCTCCCGACAGGGCTTCGAAAAACTGTTTTTT	TRBV7-2	TRBJ1-4	few	TRBD1
CASSPTEGSPLHF	TGCGCCAGCAGCCCCACGGAGGGTTCACCCCTCCACTTT	TRBV5-1	TRBJ1-6	.	.
CASSVPPGELFF	TGCGCCAGCAGCGTACCCCCCGGGGAGCTGTTTTTT	TRBV5-1	TRBJ2-2	many	.
CASALGPNTEAFF	TGTGCCAGCGCCCTAGGACCGAACACTGAAGCTTTCTTT	TRBV7-3	TRBJ1-1	.	.
CASSLRFAGRYYGYTF	TGTGCCAGCAGCTTAAGATTCGCAGGGCGTTACTATGGCTACACCTTC	TRBV7-9	TRBJ1-2	few	.
CASGLRTDTQYF	TGTGCTAGTGGTCTCCGAACTGATACGCAGTATTTT	TRBV12-5	TRBJ2-3	.	.
CASSPLPSGANVLTF	TGCGCCAGCAGCCCCCTGCCCTCTGGGGCCAACGTCCTGACTTTC	TRBV5-1	TRBJ2-6	few	.
CASSLSRGTGELFF	TGTGCCAGCAGTTTATCGCGCGGCACCGGGGAGCTGTTTTTT	TRBV27	TRBJ2-2	few	.
CASSRTGGTLNSPLHF	TGTGCCAGCAGTCGGACAGGGGGCACCCTAAATTCACCCCTCCACTTT	TRBV6-6	TRBJ1-6	few	TRBD1
CASSSSWGAGGELFF	TGTGCCAGCAGCTCCTCTTGGGGCGCAGGCGGGGAGCTGTTTTTT	TRBV7-2	TRBJ2-2	few	.
CAIRAGTGGQPQHF	TGTGCCATCAGAGCCGGGACAGGGGGTCAGCCGCAGCATTTT	TRBV10-3	TRBJ1-5	.	TRBD1
CASSLTSGGFETQYF	TGTGCCAGTAGCTTGACTAGCGGGGGGTTTGAGACCCAGTACTTC	TRBV19	TRBJ2-5	once	TRBD2
CAISDFGGLLAKNIQYF	TGTGCCATCAGTGACTTCGGGGGGCTTCTAGCCAAAAACATTCAGTACTTC	TRBV10-3	TRBJ2-4	.	.
CASSYRDSYGYTF	TGTGCCAGCAGTTACCGGGACAGCTATGGCTACACCTTC	TRBV6-5	TRBJ1-2	.	TRBD1
CSARDRVGDNSPLHF	TGCAGTGCTAGAGACAGGGTCGGCGATAATTCACCCCTCCACTTT	TRBV20-1	TRBJ1-6	.	.
CASSLNRDSEQYF	TGCGCCAGCAGCCTCAACAGGGATAGTGAGCAGTACTTC	TRBV4-3	TRBJ2-7	many	.
CSVGTTEETQYF	TGCAGCGTTGGGACAACCGAAGAGACCCAGTACTTC	TRBV29-1	TRBJ2-5	many	.
CASSPGQLSLTDTQYF	TGCGCCAGCAGCCCCGGACAGCTTAGCCTCACAGATACGCAGTATTTT	TRBV5-1	TRBJ2-3	.	.
CSVVGQGGRSTDTQYF	TGCAGCGTTGTGGGACAGGGGGGACGAAGCACAGATACGCAGTATTTT	TRBV29-1	TRBJ2-3	few	TRBD1
CALRGPGGPHNEQFF	TGTGCCCTTCGGGGGCCAGGGGGGCCGCACAATGAGCAGTTCTTC	TRBV7-2	TRBJ2-1	few	.
CASSPPSGASTDTQYF	TGCGCCAGCAGCCCCCCGTCGGGGGCTAGCACAGATACGCAGTATTTT	TRBV5-1	TRBJ2-3	.	.
CASGAGQETQYF	TGTGCCAGTGGCGCAGGGCAAGAGACCCAGTACTTC	TRBV28	TRBJ2-5	.	.
CASSLLQANEQFF	TGTGCCAGCAGCTTGTTACAGGCCAATGAGCAGTTCTTC	TRBV7-2	TRBJ2-1	.	.
CASSPSRVETQYF	TGTGCCAGCAGCCCTAGTCGGGTAGAGACCCAGTACTTC	TRBV7-6	TRBJ2-5	few	.
CASSQEGTNADTQYF	TGCGCCAGCAGCCAAGAGGGGACTAACGCAGATACGCAGTATTTT	TRBV4-3	TRBJ2-3	.	TRBD2
CASSGRDTGLHGYTF	TGTGCCAGCAGCGGCAGAGATACAGGGTTACATGGCTACACCTTC	TRBV9	TRBJ1-2	few	.
CASSYSVQGGKAFF	TGTGCCAGCAGTTACTCGGTACAGGGGGGGAAAGCTTTCTTT	TRBV6-2/TRBV6-3	TRBJ1-1	.	TRBD1
CASSQERRDEQYF	TGTGCCAGCAGCCAGGAGAGGCGCGACGAGCAGTACTTC	TRBV4-2	TRBJ2-7	.	.